The 30 T cell receptor beta chains listed next were all sequenced from one sample in a study of blood T cell repertoires in COVID-19. Some clones are missing from TCRdb's copy, which holds only in-frame ones; the method was immunoSEQ multiplex PCR. The sample shows under 300,000 clones, 89% of them seen only once. Sequencing input: peripheral blood. The receptors were gathered from a man aged 45-65 years with acute or convalescent COVID-19.

This clone has a single count. The chain combines TRBV5-4 with TRBJ2-7, with TRBD2 as a possible D gene (7 bases). The CDR3 extends over 14 amino acids. Trimming stripped 4 bases from V and 5 bases from J, with 16 bases between. Germline V gives CDR1 SGHNT, CDR2 YYREEE (reference sequence). This CDR3 is CASSPAGAADEQYF. The DNA for the CDR3 is TGTGCCAGCAGCCCGGCGGGGGCTGCAGACGAGCAGTACTTC.

This clone was seen many times. The V gene is TRBV9, the J gene TRBJ2-7, with no clear D. V dropped 3 bases and J dropped 2 bases, with 18 bases sitting between them. The CDR3 spans 16 residues. Germline V lookup: CDR1 SGDLS, CDR2 YYNGEE. CDR3: CASSANPRRSPYEQYF. The CDR3 DNA sequence: TGTGCCAGCAGCGCCAACCCCCGCCGGTCTCCCTACGAGCAGTACTTC. Full variable domain (rest looked up from reference TRBV9 and TRBJ2-7): DSGVTQTPKHLITATGQRVTLRCSPRSGDLSVYWYQQSLDQGLQFLIQYYNGEERAKGNILERFSAQQFPDLHSELNLSSLELGDSALYFCASSANPRRSPYEQYFGPGTRLTVT.

This chain connects TRBV10-3 to TRBJ1-5, with unresolved D. The ends were cut back, 6 bases at V and 5 bases at J, with 17 bases in the middle. Germline V gives CDR1 ENHRY, CDR2 SYGVKD. The CDR3 loop spans 15 amino acids. The CDR3 DNA sequence: TGTGCCATCAGCGCCAATACAGCAAGTGATCAGCCCCAGCATTTT. Translating gives CAISANTASDQPQHF.

This chain joins TRBV3-1 (or the pseudogene TRBV3-2) and TRBJ1-1, with TRBD1 identical over 8 bases. Germline V gene data show CDR1 as LGHDT and CDR2 as YNNKEL (reference sequence). After removal of 5 bases from V and 5 bases from J, the junction contained 4 bases not matched to a gene. This CDR3 contains 13 residues. CDR3 sequence: CASSSQGGTEAFF. The CDR3 region has the DNA TGTGCCAGCAGCTCACAGGGGGGTACTGAAGCTTTCTTT.

The chain employs TRBV7-9 and TRBJ1-1, with D possibly matching TRBD1 (5 bases). The V gene's germline CDR1 is SEHNR and CDR2 FQNEAQ (reference sequence). Trimming shortened V by 5 bases and J by 4 bases, and 17 bases separated the two germline ends. The CDR3 is 15 amino acids. DNA for the CDR3: TGTGCCAGCAGCACCTCAGGAGCCCAGGGCACTGAAGCTTTCTTT. As protein: CASSTSGAQGTEAFF.

This clone was observed a single time. DNA for the CDR3: TGTGCCAGCAGGCCAGGGACCTACGAGCAGTACTTC. This sequence encodes CASRPGTYEQYF. The chain employs TRBV6-6 and TRBJ2-7, with D perhaps matching TRBD1 (5 bases). Trimming cost V 6 bases and J 2 bases, with 8 bases left between them. The CDR3 covers 12 residues. Germline CDR1 is MNHNY and CDR2 is SVGAGI (reference sequence).

This chain links TRBV5-1 with TRBJ1-1; 10 bases agree with TRBD1. The V segment lost 4 bases and the J segment 4 bases; nucleotides outside the gene matches: 10. CDR1 is SGHRS, CDR2 YFSETQ, per germline. This CDR3 is 16 amino acids long. DNA of the CDR3: TGCGCCAGCAGCGATCCCTGGGACAGGGGATCCACTGAAGCTTTCTTT. Residues: CASSDPWDRGSTEAFF.

This clone was found once. The genes are TRBV11-1 and TRBJ2-7; D remains unclear. The CDR3 totals 14 residues. Germline V gene lookup returns CDR1 SGHAT and CDR2 FQDESV (reference sequence). Trimming left V 1 base short and J 2 bases short, with 9 bases between. As DNA, the CDR3 is TGTGCCAGCAGCTTAGTTCCCACTACCTACGAGCAGTACTTC. Protein sequence: CASSLVPTTYEQYF.

The chain links TRBV7-9 to TRBJ1-2; 8 bases agree with TRBD1. This CDR3 is 14 amino acids long. V gave up 5 bases and J gave up 5 bases; unmatched junction bases: 7. Germline CDR1 SEHNR, CDR2 FQNEAQ (reference sequence). CDR3: CASSNGWTGYGYTF. Written as DNA, the CDR3 is TGTGCCAGCAGCAACGGCTGGACAGGGTATGGCTACACCTTC.

The chain recombines TRBV7-3 with TRBJ1-1, with D uncertain. Deletions cut 2 bases from V and 4 bases from J, with 8 bases between. Germline CDR1 reads SGHTA; CDR2 reads FQGTGA. There are 13 residues in the CDR3. This CDR3 is CASSLEVSTEAFF. CDR3 sequence (DNA): TGTGCCAGCAGCTTAGAGGTTTCCACTGAAGCTTTCTTT.

The chain joins TRBV6-5 to TRBJ1-1; a weak D match, TRBD1 (6 bases). Germline V gene sequence: CDR1 MNHEY, CDR2 SVGAGI. The ends were cut back, 2 bases at V and 11 bases at J, with 15 bases in the middle. CDR3 length: 13 residues. The CDR3 nucleotides are TGTGCCAGCAGTTACACCAGGGGAGAGAAGGCTTTCTTT. Protein sequence: CASSYTRGEKAFF.

The V call is TRBV12-3 or TRBV12-4, the J call TRBJ2-7; possibly TRBD1 for D (5 bases). The CDR3 totals 13 residues. With 7 bases removed from V and 5 bases from J, the gap between germline ends came to 15 bases. The CDR3 DNA sequence: TGTGCCAGCATGAGGAACAGGTACCACGAGCAGTACTTC. Its translation is CASMRNRYHEQYF.

The chain carries TRBV9 and TRBJ2-2; no firm D call. CDR3 length: 16 residues. Trimming took off 0 bases at V and 0 bases at J, with 9 bases between the two ends. Germline V CDR1 and CDR2: SGDLS, YYNGEE. The CDR3 region has the DNA TGTGCCAGCAGCGTAGTTCCAGACTCGAACACCGGGGAGCTGTTTTTT. Its protein product is CASSVVPDSNTGELFF.

The V and J genes are TRBV10-2 and TRBJ1-1; 7 nucleotides line up with TRBD1. This CDR3 contains 14 residues. Losses at the gene ends were 2 bases for V and 4 bases for J; bases not matched to a gene: 4. CDR1 and CDR2 from the germline V gene are WSHSY and SAAADI. CDR3 nucleotide sequence: TGCGCCAGCAGTGAGCAGGGGGGTTCCACTGAAGCTTTCTTT. This encodes CASSEQGGSTEAFF.

The CDR3 bases are TGTGCCAGCAGCCCCGGGAGCATCTACACCTTC. Protein product: CASSPGSIYTF. The rearrangement uses TRBV3-1 (or the pseudogene TRBV3-2) and TRBJ1-2; D not certain. Germline-derived CDR1 and CDR2 are LGHDT and YNNKEL (reference sequence). V gave up 4 bases and J gave up 10 bases, with 10 bases separating them. The length of the CDR3 is 11 residues.

This chain connects TRBV6-5 to TRBJ1-1; TRBD1 matches 9 bases. From germline, CDR1 is MNHEY and CDR2 SVGAGI. J gave up 4 bases and V 11 bases, and 14 bases lay outside the gene matches. The CDR3 consists of 15 residues. CDR3 sequence (DNA): TGTGCCGCCCCGGGACAGGGCTTCGTTGGCACTGAAGCTTTCTTT. Translating it yields CAAPGQGFVGTEAFF.

The V gene is TRBV5-1, the J gene TRBJ1-2; 7 bases match TRBD1. V dropped 1 base and J dropped 6; count of bases not matched to a gene: 6. The CDR3 is 14 amino acids. Germline CDR1 and CDR2: SGHRS and YFSETQ. The CDR3, as DNA: TGCGCCAGCAGCTTGCCTCGACAGGGCAATGGCTACACCTTC. Protein product: CASSLPRQGNGYTF.

J is TRBJ2-6 and V is TRBV7-3, with D perhaps matching TRBD1 (6 bases). Trimming removed 5 bases from V and 4 bases from J, with 12 bases in between. CDR3 length: 15 amino acids. Germline-derived CDR1 and CDR2 are SGHTA and FQGTGA. This CDR3 is CASSITGSGANVLTF. DNA for the CDR3: TGTGCCAGCAGCATTACAGGGAGCGGGGCCAACGTCCTGACTTTC.

This clone showed up just once. The chain couples TRBV28 to TRBJ1-3; 8 positions agree with TRBD1. The CDR3 runs to 18 residues. The V gene's germline CDR1 is MDHEN and CDR2 SYDVKM. V gave up 5 bases and J gave up 0 bases; unmatched junction bases: 12. CDR3 DNA: TGTGCCAGCAGTCCAGGGGGCTTGGGGGAAAACTCTGGAAACACCATATATTTT. The encoded protein is CASSPGGLGENSGNTIYF.

This chain connects TRBV6-2 or TRBV6-3 to TRBJ2-3; 11 nucleotides agree with TRBD2. J gave up 2 bases and V 4 bases, and 5 bases lay outside the gene matches. CDR1 is MNHEY, CDR2 SVGEGT, per germline. This CDR3 region has 16 residues. CDR3 residues: CASSSGTSGFTDTQYF. CDR3 DNA sequence: TGTGCCAGCAGTTCCGGGACTAGCGGTTTCACAGATACGCAGTATTTT.

The chain joins TRBV11-3 to TRBJ2-1; no firm D call. Germline CDR1 is SGHNT and CDR2 is YENEEA. This CDR3 has 13 amino acids. V lost 2 bases and J lost 6, with 8 bases in between. CDR3 DNA: TGTGCCAGCAGCTTATCACAGAGCAATGAGCAGTTCTTC. Translating it yields CASSLSQSNEQFF.

This clone was picked up one time. The chain recombines TRBV20-1 with TRBJ2-3, with a tentative D call TRBD2 (6 bases). Between the trimmed V and J ends, which lost 3 bases and 3 bases, there was a span of 13 bases. CDR3 length equals 14 residues. In germline, CDR1 is DFQATT, CDR2 SNEGSKA (reference sequence). The CDR3 DNA is TGCAGTGCTAGTAGGCTAGCGAGTACAGATACGCAGTATTTT. Its translation is CSASRLASTDTQYF.

The chain couples TRBV5-1 to TRBJ1-5, with 10 bases fitting TRBD1. The germline CDR1 and CDR2 sequences are SGHRS and YFSETQ. The CDR3 length is 15 residues. With V trimmed by 3 bases and J by 6 bases, 6 bases remained unmatched. CDR3 in amino acids: CASSSTGGASQPQHF. The CDR3 DNA reads TGCGCCAGCAGCTCGACAGGGGGCGCGTCTCAGCCCCAGCATTTT.

This clone was recorded a few times. The chain is built from TRBV9 and TRBJ2-3; 14 nucleotides agree with TRBD2. Trimming cost V 4 bases and J 6 bases; bases outside gene matches: 4. Germline V gene sequence: CDR1 SGDLS, CDR2 YYNGEE. The CDR3 consists of 15 residues. For the CDR3, the DNA is TGTGCCAGCAGCACCGGGACTAGCGGGGGTGATACGCAGTATTTT. Its translation is CASSTGTSGGDTQYF.

This rearrangement joins TRBV12-3 or TRBV12-4 to TRBJ1-4; D perhaps matches TRBD1 (5 bases). V lost 4 bases and J lost 8, with 11 bases in between. The CDR3 runs 13 residues. In DNA, the CDR3 is TGTGCCAGCAGTTCAGGCTGGGGCGAAAAACTGTTTTTT. Protein product: CASSSGWGEKLFF.

This clone came up once. The same CDR3 also results from other DNA sequences found in this sample. V usage is TRBV19 and J usage is TRBJ2-5; a weak D match, TRBD2 (6 bases). V was trimmed by 6 bases and J by 4 bases, leaving 12 bases between them. The germline CDR1 and CDR2 sequences are LNHDA and SQIVND (reference sequence). This CDR3 comprises 13 residues. CDR3 residues: CASSTPGGETQYF. The CDR3 DNA reads as TGTGCCAGTAGCACCCCCGGGGGAGAGACCCAGTACTTC.

The chain recombines TRBV18 with TRBJ1-6; D ambiguous. The CDR3 has 12 residues. The V end lost 6 bases, the J end lost 10 bases, and 10 bases lay between the germline ends. Germline V gives CDR1 KGHSH, CDR2 LQKENI. The CDR3 here is CASSEPPSPLHF. CDR3 DNA sequence: TGTGCCAGCTCGGAGCCCCCGTCACCCCTCCACTTT.

The V and J genes are TRBV4-1 and TRBJ2-1; 9 positions match TRBD1. Germline lookup yields CDR1 MGHRA and CDR2 YSYEKL. The CDR3 length is 16 residues. V trimming: 1 base; J trimming: 2 bases; junction bases outside the gene matches: 3. The CDR3 here is CASSQARDRAYNEQFF. The CDR3 nucleotides read TGCGCCAGCAGCCAAGCGCGGGACAGGGCCTACAATGAGCAGTTCTTC.

This rearrangement joins TRBV12-3 or TRBV12-4 to TRBJ1-1, with D perhaps TRBD1 (5 bases). The CDR3 runs 13 residues. V was shortened by 6 bases and J by 4 bases, with 12 bases between the two germline ends. This CDR3 is CASRWGDGTEAFF. The CDR3 DNA follows: TGTGCCAGCAGATGGGGGGACGGCACTGAAGCTTTCTTT.

The V gene is TRBV19, the J gene TRBJ1-4; 8 bases are shared with TRBD1. The V gene's germline CDR1 is LNHDA and CDR2 SQIVND (reference sequence). This CDR3 region has 16 residues. V lost 7 bases, J lost 6 bases, and 13 bases stayed unmatched. CDR3 nucleotides: TGTGCCAGTAATCTCCGCCGGGCAGGGGGCGATGAAAAACTGTTTTTT. Its protein product is CASNLRRAGGDEKLFF.